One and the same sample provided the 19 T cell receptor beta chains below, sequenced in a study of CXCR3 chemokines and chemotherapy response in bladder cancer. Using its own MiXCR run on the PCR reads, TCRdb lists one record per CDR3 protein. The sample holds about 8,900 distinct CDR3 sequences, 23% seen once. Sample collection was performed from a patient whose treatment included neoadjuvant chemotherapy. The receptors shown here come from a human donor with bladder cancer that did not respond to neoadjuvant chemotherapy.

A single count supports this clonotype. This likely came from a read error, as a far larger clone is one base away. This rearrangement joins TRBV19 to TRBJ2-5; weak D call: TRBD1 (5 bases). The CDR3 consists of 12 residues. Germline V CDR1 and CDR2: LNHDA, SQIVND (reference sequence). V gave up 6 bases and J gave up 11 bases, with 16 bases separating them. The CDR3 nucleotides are TGTGCCAGTAGAGTAGGGGCCAATGAGCAGTACTTC. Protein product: CASRVGANEQYF.

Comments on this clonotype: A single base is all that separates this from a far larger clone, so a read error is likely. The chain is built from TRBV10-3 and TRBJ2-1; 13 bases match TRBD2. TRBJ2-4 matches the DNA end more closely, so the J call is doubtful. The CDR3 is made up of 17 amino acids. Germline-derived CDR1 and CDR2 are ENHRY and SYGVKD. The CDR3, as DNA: TGTGCCATCAGTGCCCCAACTAGCGGGGGGGCCAAAAGCATTCAGTACTTC. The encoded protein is CAISAPTSGGAKSIQYF.

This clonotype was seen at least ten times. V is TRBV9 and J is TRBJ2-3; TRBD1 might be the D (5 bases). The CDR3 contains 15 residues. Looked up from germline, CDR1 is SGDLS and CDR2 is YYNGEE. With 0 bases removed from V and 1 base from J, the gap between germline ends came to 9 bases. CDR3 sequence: CASSVGEGGTDTQYF. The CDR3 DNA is TGTGCCAGCAGCGTAGGGGAAGGGGGCACAGATACGCAGTATTTT.

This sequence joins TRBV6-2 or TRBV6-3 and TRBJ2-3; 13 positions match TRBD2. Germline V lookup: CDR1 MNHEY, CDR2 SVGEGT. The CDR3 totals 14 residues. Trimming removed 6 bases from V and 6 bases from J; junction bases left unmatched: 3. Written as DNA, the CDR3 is TGTGCCAGCAGGACTAGCGGGGGGCGGGATACGCAGTATTTT. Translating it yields CASRTSGGRDTQYF.

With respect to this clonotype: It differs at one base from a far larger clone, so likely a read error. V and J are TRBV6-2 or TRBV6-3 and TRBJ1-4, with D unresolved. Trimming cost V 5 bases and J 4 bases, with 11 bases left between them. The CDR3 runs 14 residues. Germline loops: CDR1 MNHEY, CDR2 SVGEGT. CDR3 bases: TGTGCCAGCAGTGACGGCAGCTTTAATGAAAAACTGTTTTTT. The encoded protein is CASSDGSFNEKLFF.

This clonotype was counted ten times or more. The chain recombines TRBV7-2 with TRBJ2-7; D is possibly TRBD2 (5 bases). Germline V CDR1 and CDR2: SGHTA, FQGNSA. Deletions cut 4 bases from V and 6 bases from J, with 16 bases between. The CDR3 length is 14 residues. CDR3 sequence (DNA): TGTGCCAGCAGCTCCTGGACTCAAACGGGCGAGCAGTACTTC. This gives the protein CASSSWTQTGEQYF.

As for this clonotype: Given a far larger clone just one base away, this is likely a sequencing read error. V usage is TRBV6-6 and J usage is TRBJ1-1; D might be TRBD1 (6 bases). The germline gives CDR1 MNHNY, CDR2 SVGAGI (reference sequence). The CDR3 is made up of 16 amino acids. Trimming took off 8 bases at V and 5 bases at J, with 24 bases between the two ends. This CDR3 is CASSPPSRGRKTEAFF. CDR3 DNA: TGTGCCAGCTCACCACCGTCGCGGGGGCGCAAAACTGAAGCTTTCTTT.

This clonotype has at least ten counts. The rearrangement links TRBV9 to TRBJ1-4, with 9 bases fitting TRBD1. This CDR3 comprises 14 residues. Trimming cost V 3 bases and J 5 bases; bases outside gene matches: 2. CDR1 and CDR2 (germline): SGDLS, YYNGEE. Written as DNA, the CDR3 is TGTGCCAGCAGCGAGGACAGGGGAAATGAAAAACTGTTTTTT. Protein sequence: CASSEDRGNEKLFF.

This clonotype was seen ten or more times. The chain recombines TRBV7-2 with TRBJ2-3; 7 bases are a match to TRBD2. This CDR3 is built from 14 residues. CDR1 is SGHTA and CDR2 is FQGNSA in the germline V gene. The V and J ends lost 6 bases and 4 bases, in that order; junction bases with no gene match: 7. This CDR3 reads CASRGGGRADTQYF. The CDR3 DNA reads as TGTGCCAGCAGGGGGGGGGGAAGGGCAGATACGCAGTATTTT.

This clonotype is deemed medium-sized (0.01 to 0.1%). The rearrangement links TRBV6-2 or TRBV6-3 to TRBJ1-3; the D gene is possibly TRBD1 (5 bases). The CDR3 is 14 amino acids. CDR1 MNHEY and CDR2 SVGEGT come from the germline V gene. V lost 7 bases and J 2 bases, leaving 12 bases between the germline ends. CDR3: CASTRAGTGNTIYF. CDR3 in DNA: TGTGCCAGCACCCGAGCAGGGACTGGAAACACCATATATTTT.

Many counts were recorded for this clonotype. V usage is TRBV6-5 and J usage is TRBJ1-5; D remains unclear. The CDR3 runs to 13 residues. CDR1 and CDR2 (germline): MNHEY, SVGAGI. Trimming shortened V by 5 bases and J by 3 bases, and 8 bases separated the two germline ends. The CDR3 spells CASSHGVNQPQHF. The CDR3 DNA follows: TGTGCCAGCAGTCATGGGGTCAATCAGCCCCAGCATTTT.

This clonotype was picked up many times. DNA for the CDR3: TGTGCCAGTAGTAAGTGGAGGGAAGTGGCCCAGCCCCAGCATTTT. Protein: CASSKWREVAQPQHF. This chain uses TRBV19 with TRBJ1-5; D is ambiguous. CDR3 length equals 15 residues. Trimming took off 4 bases at V and 7 bases at J, with 17 bases between the two ends. CDR1 is LNHDA, CDR2 SQIVND, per germline (reference sequence).

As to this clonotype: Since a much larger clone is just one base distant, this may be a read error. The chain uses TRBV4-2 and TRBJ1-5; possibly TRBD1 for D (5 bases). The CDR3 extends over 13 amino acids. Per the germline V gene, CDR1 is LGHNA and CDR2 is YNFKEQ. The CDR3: CTSSQSGAQPQHF. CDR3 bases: TGTACCAGCAGCCAATCTGGGGCCCAGCCCCAGCATTTT.

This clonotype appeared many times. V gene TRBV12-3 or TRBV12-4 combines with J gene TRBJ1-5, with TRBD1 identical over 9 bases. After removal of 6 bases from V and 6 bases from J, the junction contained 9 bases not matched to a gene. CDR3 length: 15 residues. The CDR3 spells CASRGQGISSQPQHF. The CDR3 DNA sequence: TGTGCCAGCAGGGGACAGGGCATCTCGAGTCAGCCCCAGCATTTT.

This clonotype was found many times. In nucleotides, the CDR3 is TGTGCCAGCTCACCACGGGCAGACCGAGCAGAAAAACTGTTTTTT. Amino acid sequence: CASSPRADRAEKLFF. The chain links TRBV18 to TRBJ1-4; D remains unclear. The germline V gene has CDR1 KGHSH and CDR2 LQKENI. The CDR3 length is 15 residues. Trimming pared 1 base from V and 8 bases from J, leaving 14 bases between. Full variable domain (rest looked up from reference TRBV18 and TRBJ1-4): NAGVMQNPRHLVRRRGQEARLRCSPMKGHSHVYWYRQLPEEGLKFMVYLQKENIIDESGMPKERFSAEFPKEGPSILRIQQVVRGDSAAYFCASSPRADRAEKLFFGSGTQLSVL.

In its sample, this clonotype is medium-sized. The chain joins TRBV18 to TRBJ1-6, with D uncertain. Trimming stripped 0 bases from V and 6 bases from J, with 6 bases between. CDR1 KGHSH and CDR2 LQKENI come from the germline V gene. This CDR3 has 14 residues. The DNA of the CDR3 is TGTGCCAGCTCACCACCGGGCCGTAATTCACCCCTCCACTTT. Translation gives CASSPPGRNSPLHF.

As DNA, the CDR3 is TGTGCCAGCAGCTTTAGCGGGACCCTCTACATGAACACTGAAGCTTTCTTT. Its translation is CASSFSGTLYMNTEAFF. The chain recombines TRBV7-2 with TRBJ1-1; D possibly corresponds to TRBD1 (5 bases). Looked up from germline, CDR1 is SGHTA and CDR2 is FQGNSA. V was cut by 3 bases and J by 0 bases, with 17 bases left in between. This CDR3 contains 17 residues.

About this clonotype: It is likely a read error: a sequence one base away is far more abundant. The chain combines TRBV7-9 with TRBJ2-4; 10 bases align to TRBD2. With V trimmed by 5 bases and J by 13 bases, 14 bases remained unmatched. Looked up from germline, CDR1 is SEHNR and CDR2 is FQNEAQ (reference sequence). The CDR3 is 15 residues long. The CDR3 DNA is TGTGCCAGCAGCATTCCGGGACTAGCGTCGAATGAGCAGTACTTC. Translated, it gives CASSIPGLASNEQYF.

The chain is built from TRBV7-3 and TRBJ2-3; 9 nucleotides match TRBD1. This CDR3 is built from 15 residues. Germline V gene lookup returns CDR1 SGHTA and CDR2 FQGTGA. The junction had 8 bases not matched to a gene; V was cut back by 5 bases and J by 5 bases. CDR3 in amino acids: CASSGGQGQEDTQYF. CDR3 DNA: TGTGCCAGCAGCGGGGGACAGGGTCAGGAAGATACGCAGTATTTT.